This TCR beta chain was sequenced in a study of cytomegalovirus exposure and HLA in healthy donors. 60 Vbeta and 13 Jbeta primers were used in PCR. The table came from immunoSEQ multiplex PCR; TCRdb's copy has only in-frame clones and leaves some out. This sample carries approximately 150,000 clones, over 65% of them seen once, and the ten largest clones take roughly 2.7%. Trimming shortened V by 2 bases and J by 1 base, and 8 bases separated the two germline ends. There are 14 residues in the CDR3. Germline V gene sequence: CDR1 MNHEY, CDR2 SMNVEV (reference sequence). Concerning this clone: Other nucleotide sequences from this sample produce the same CDR3.

The origin of this receptor is a woman aged 40 to 55 in good health and CMV-seropositive. V usage is TRBV27 and J usage is TRBJ1-1; D is ambiguous. What was sequenced was PBMCs. The CDR3 is CASSLRSGNTEAFF. The CDR3 region has the DNA TGTGCCAGCAGTTTAAGGTCAGGGAACACTGAAGCTTTCTTT.